One sample yielded the 15 T cell receptor beta chains listed below, sequenced in a study of T cells in women clearing cervical HPV infection. Repertoires were generated with immunoSEQ multiplex PCR, while TCRdb's copy carries only in-frame clones and drops some. The sample has under 50,000 clones, and its top ten clones hold 0.95% to 1%. Sequences were obtained from blood buffy coat. The receptors here all came from a woman between 18 and 75 years old with a cervical HPV16 infection that either progressed to CIN3+ or cleared (not recorded which).

A note on this clone: Read data end 3 residues before the CDR3 end; the end is taken from the germline J gene. V and J are TRBV2 and TRBJ2-7; 7 bases agree with TRBD2. With 4 bases clipped from V and 0 bases from J, the junction kept 9 bases outside the gene matches. This CDR3 is 16 amino acids long. Looked up from germline, CDR1 is SNHLY and CDR2 is FYNNEI. This CDR3 is CASSGYGRGSSYEQYF. The DNA read from the CDR3 is TGTGCCAGCAGTGGGTACGGGCGGGGGAGCTCCTACGAG. Using reference TRBV2 and TRBJ2-7 for the parts outside the CDR3, the full variable domain is EPEVTQTPSHQVTQMGQEVILRCVPISNHLYFYWYRQILGQKVEFLVSFYNNEISEKSEIFDDQFSVERPDGSNFTLKIRSTKLEDSAMYFCASSGYGRGSSYEQYFGPGTRLTVT.

A word on this clone: The CDR3 end lies 3 residues beyond the end of the read and is filled in from the germline J gene. The chain is built from TRBV5-5 and TRBJ1-2, with unresolved D. This CDR3 is built from 13 residues. The germline V gene has CDR1 SGHKS and CDR2 YYEKEE (reference sequence). The part of the CDR3 DNA that was read is TGTGCCAGCAGCTTGTTTCTGCGAGATACC. Translated, it gives CASSLFLRDT. The full CDR3 is CASSLFLRDTYTF.

As concerns this clone: The sequenced fragment ends 3 residues before the CDR3 boundary, so the rest is inferred from the germline J gene. The chain has TRBV20-1 and TRBJ2-2, with TRBD2 matching over 9 bases. Germline CDR1 is DFQATT and CDR2 is SNEGSKA (reference sequence). Unmatched junction bases numbered 8, after V lost 0 bases and J lost 3 bases. This CDR3 contains 17 residues. The CDR3 DNA, read in part, is TGCAGTGCTAGAGACCCCAGCGGGGGGTTCGACACCGGGGAG. It encodes CSARDPSGGFDTGE. The whole CDR3 sequence reads CSARDPSGGFDTGELFF.

Comments on this clone: Read sequence stops 3 residues before the CDR3 end, and the germline J gene provides the missing end. The chain has TRBV10-3 and TRBJ1-5; TRBD1 agrees at 7 bases. From germline, CDR1 is ENHRY and CDR2 SYGVKD. J gave up 9 bases and V 7 bases, and 6 bases lay outside the gene matches. The CDR3 has 12 amino acids. The CDR3: CAIKEPGGPQHF. CDR3 DNA (partial): TGTGCCATCAAAGAGCCAGGGGGGCCC.

With regard to this clone: The read comes to an end 3 residues before the CDR3 does, leaving the germline J gene to fill in the end. The chain combines TRBV5-1 with TRBJ2-7; 7 nucleotides agree with TRBD2. V was pared by 1 base and J by 2 bases, with 6 bases of the junction left unmatched. CDR1 SGHRS and CDR2 YFSETQ come from the germline V gene. CDR3 length equals 15 residues. CDR3 amino acids: CASSLRPSGTYEQYF. Incomplete CDR3 DNA: TGCGCCAGCAGCTTGAGGCCTAGCGGAACCTACGAG.

Regarding this clone: The read ends 3 residues shy of where the CDR3 ends; the end is completed using the germline J gene. The chain is built from TRBV11-3 and TRBJ2-3; D gene unclear. The CDR3 extends over 13 amino acids. Germline CDR1 reads SGHNT; CDR2 reads YENEEA. Incomplete CDR3 DNA: TGTGCCAGCAGCCTAAGCACCCAAGAGACG. Translated: CASSLSTQET. The full CDR3 reads CASSLSTQETQYF.

On this clone: The CDR3 end falls 3 residues outside the read, so it is completed with the germline J gene. This chain links TRBV14 with TRBJ1-2, with a possible D match to TRBD1 (5 bases). Germline V gene sequence: CDR1 SGHDN, CDR2 FVKESK. V dropped 0 bases and J dropped 2 bases, with 13 bases sitting between them. The CDR3 spans 16 residues. CDR3 DNA, as far as it was read: TGTGCCAGCAGCCAAGATGGCGCCGCAGGGAACTATGGC. This encodes CASSQDGAAGNYG. The entire CDR3 sequence reads CASSQDGAAGNYGYTF.

Comment on this clone: The read stops 3 residues short of the end of the CDR3; the missing end is completed from the germline J gene. The V and J genes are TRBV7-3 and TRBJ2-3; 7 bases are shared with TRBD1. V shed 1 base, J shed 2 bases, and the junction held 3 bases outside the gene matches. Germline V CDR1 and CDR2: SGHTA, FQGTGA. This CDR3 comprises 15 residues. This CDR3 is CASSLMGQLTDTQYF. The part of the CDR3 DNA that was read is TGTGCCAGCAGCTTAATGGGACAGCTCACAGATACG.

Concerning this clone: The read ends 3 residues early relative to the CDR3; the germline J gene fills the gap. The V call is TRBV18, the J call TRBJ1-1; D may be TRBD1 (5 bases). The germline CDR1 and CDR2 sequences are KGHSH and LQKENI. The CDR3 has 14 amino acids. The CDR3: CASSPEGNPYEAFF. The covered CDR3 bases are TGTGCCAGCTCACCCGAGGGGAACCCCTACGAG.

Concerning this clone: From the germline J gene comes the end of the CDR3, since the read stops 3 residues before it. The chain has TRBV20-1 and TRBJ2-3, with 13 bases identical to TRBD2. The CDR3 sequence is 14 residues long. V dropped 6 bases and J dropped 4; count of bases not matched to a gene: 4. Germline V gene lookup returns CDR1 DFQATT and CDR2 SNEGSKA (reference sequence). Partial CDR3 DNA: TGCAGTGCAGCTACTAGCGGGGGGGCAGATACG. This encodes CSAATSGGADT. In full, the CDR3 is CSAATSGGADTQYF.

On this clone: The read ends 3 residues before the CDR3 terminus; that terminus is restored from the germline J gene. The chain combines TRBV7-9 with TRBJ2-4; D may be TRBD2 (5 bases). CDR1 is SEHNR, CDR2 FQNEAQ, per germline (reference sequence). The CDR3 consists of 11 residues. CDR3 DNA, as far as it was read: TGTGCCACGACGCGGGTCTATGGT. Amino acid sequence: CATTRVYG. The whole CDR3 reads CATTRVYGQYF.

The sequenced part of the CDR3 DNA is TGTGCCAGCTCACCAAGGCAGGGTGGCTCCTACGAC. It specifies CASSPRQGGSYD. The whole CDR3 is CASSPRQGGSYDYTF. V and J are TRBV18 and TRBJ1-2; a weak D match, TRBD1 (5 bases). Sequencing ends 3 residues short of the CDR3 end; the germline J gene provides the rest. Germline CDR1 reads KGHSH; CDR2 reads LQKENI. The CDR3 spans 15 residues.

On this clone: The read finishes 3 residues shy of the CDR3 end, and the germline J gene is used to complete it. The chain has TRBV18 and TRBJ1-2; TRBD1 might be the D (6 bases). Looked up from germline, CDR1 is KGHSH and CDR2 is LQKENI. The CDR3 totals 15 residues. The part of the CDR3 DNA that was read is TGTGCCAGCTCCCCATCCCTGGCGGGGGACAATGAC. It yields the protein CASSPSLAGDND. The whole CDR3 reads CASSPSLAGDNDYTF.

In regard to this clone: Read data end 3 residues before the CDR3 end; the end is taken from the germline J gene. This sample includes further DNA sequences coding for the same CDR3. J is TRBJ2-1 and V is TRBV18; TRBD2 agrees at 7 bases. Germline trimming cut 6 bases from V and 9 bases from J; bases unmatched to any gene: 11. This CDR3 comprises 14 residues. Germline V gene lookup returns CDR1 KGHSH and CDR2 LQKENI. CDR3 amino acids: CASSPVGRGGEQFF. Incomplete CDR3 DNA: TGTGCCAGCTCCCCGGTGGGGAGGGGAGGTGAG.

Of note for this clone: The read halts 3 residues ahead of the CDR3 end, with the missing end drawn from the germline J gene. The chain is built from TRBV5-1 and TRBJ1-2, with D possibly TRBD1 on 5 matching bases. There are 13 residues in the CDR3. Germline V gives CDR1 SGHRS, CDR2 YFSETQ. The sequenced part of the CDR3 DNA is TGCGCCAGCAGCCCCCTCGGGACGGGGGAC. Translation gives CASSPLGTGD. The whole CDR3 sequence is CASSPLGTGDYTF.